This T cell receptor beta chain was documented in a study of cytomegalovirus exposure and HLA in healthy donors. CDR1 and CDR2 from the germline V gene are MDHEN and SYDVKM. The CDR3 is 16 amino acids. With 3 bases removed from V and 1 base from J, the gap between germline ends came to 15 bases. The donors were in the roughly 130-subject validation cohort, distinct from the roughly 700-subject first cohort. Libraries were prepared by immunoSEQ multiplex PCR; TCRdb keeps only in-frame clonotypes and omits some of them. This repertoire shows 75,000 to 85,000 clones, roughly 91% found once; its top ten account for over 2%.

The chain combines TRBV28 with TRBJ2-5; a weak D match, TRBD2 (5 bases). The source is a man aged 30 to 45 in good health and CMV-seronegative. Sequences were obtained from PBMCs. The CDR3 protein is CASSFSSGGLQETQYF. The CDR3 bases are TGTGCCAGCAGTTTTTCATCCGGCGGACTCCAAGAGACCCAGTACTTC.